This entry lists 22 T cell receptor beta chains sequenced from one sample in a study of memory CD4+ T cells and cytomegalovirus serostatus. Method: immunoSEQ multiplex PCR; TCRdb's copy keeps in-frame clones and lacks some. Of roughly 76,000 clones listed, just under 80% are singletons. Single viable CD3+CD4+CD8-CD45RO+ cells were sorted as the memory CD4+ T cells. The sequencing input was memory CD4+ T cells from blood. The receptors come from an adult in good health and CMV-seropositive.

This clone has just one count. This chain joins TRBV19 and TRBJ1-3; no clear D. This CDR3 spans 14 amino acids. V gave up 1 base and J gave up 0 bases, with 4 bases separating them. CDR1 LNHDA and CDR2 SQIVND come from the germline V gene (reference sequence). CDR3 amino acids: CASSIADSGNTIYF. Here the CDR3 DNA reads TGTGCCAGTAGTATAGCCGACTCTGGAAACACCATATATTTT.

This sequence joins TRBV9 and TRBJ2-1, with 12 bases aligning to TRBD2. The CDR3 has 16 amino acids. The V gene end was trimmed by 4 bases and the J gene end by 7 bases; junction bases not matched to a gene: 9. The germline gives CDR1 SGDLS, CDR2 YYNGEE. The CDR3 spells CASSPTRLAGANEQFF. CDR3 nucleotides: TGTGCCAGCAGCCCCACTCGACTAGCGGGAGCAAATGAGCAGTTCTTC.

The rearrangement joins TRBV2 to TRBJ2-2, with D tentatively TRBD1 (5 bases). Trimming shortened V by 6 bases and J by 2 bases, and 10 bases separated the two germline ends. Germline loops: CDR1 SNHLY, CDR2 FYNNEI. The CDR3 contains 14 residues. The CDR3 nucleotides read TGTGCCAGCAGAACAGGCCAAAACACCGGGGAGCTGTTTTTT. Amino acid sequence: CASRTGQNTGELFF.

V is TRBV19 and J is TRBJ1-1, with D maybe TRBD1 (5 bases). Germline V gives CDR1 LNHDA, CDR2 SQIVND (reference sequence). V lost 4 bases and J 8 bases, leaving 17 bases between the germline ends. This CDR3 region has 14 residues. The CDR3 spells CASSRRTAQEEAFF. In DNA form, the CDR3 reads TGTGCCAGTAGTAGGAGGACTGCACAGGAAGAAGCTTTCTTT.

CDR3 amino acids: CASSLPGSEQYV. The CDR3 nucleotides read TGTGCCAGCAGCTTACCGGGTTCCGAGCAGTACGTC. The chain uses TRBV7-8 and TRBJ2-7; D is uncertain. Trimming shortened V by 2 bases and J by 6 bases, and 8 bases separated the two germline ends. The CDR3 covers 12 residues. Germline CDR1 reads SGHVS; CDR2 reads FQNEAQ.

The CDR3 region is CATSVGGTGQETQYF. CDR3 in DNA: TGTGCCACCAGCGTAGGCGGGACAGGCCAAGAGACCCAGTACTTC. This chain joins TRBV15 and TRBJ2-5; 8 nucleotides match TRBD1. This CDR3 has 15 amino acids. Germline values: CDR1 LNHNV, CDR2 YYDKDF (reference sequence). V was clipped by 5 bases and J by 1 base; unmatched bases: 6.

This sequence joins TRBV7-2 and TRBJ2-5, with D perhaps TRBD2 (6 bases). The CDR3 contains 11 residues. CDR1 is SGHTA and CDR2 is FQGNSA in the germline V gene. V lost 6 bases and J lost 7, with 9 bases in between. CDR3 nucleotide sequence: TGTGCCAGCAGGATGGGGGGGACCCAGTACTTC. It translates to CASRMGGTQYF.

The gene calls are TRBV6-1 and TRBJ2-1; 9 nucleotides match TRBD2. CDR1 is MNHNS, CDR2 SASEGT, per germline. The trim removed 7 bases at V and 5 bases at J, leaving 3 bases unmatched. The CDR3 is made up of 13 amino acids. CDR3 sequence: CASMTSGHNEQFF. In nucleotides, the CDR3 is TGTGCCAGCATGACTAGCGGCCACAATGAGCAGTTCTTC.

The chain is built from TRBV15 and TRBJ1-4, with D unclear. The CDR3 is 13 residues long. V shed 0 bases and J shed 8 bases, with 7 bases lying between them. In germline, CDR1 is LNHNV, CDR2 YYDKDF (reference sequence). In DNA form, the CDR3 reads TGTGCCACCAGCAGAGATCGCGACGAAAAACTGTTTTTT. It yields the protein CATSRDRDEKLFF.

V gene TRBV28 combines with J gene TRBJ1-5; no clear D gene. CDR3 length equals 13 residues. CDR1 is MDHEN, CDR2 SYDVKM, per germline. Trimming removed 1 base from V and 7 bases from J, with 8 bases in between. CDR3: CASSLFLGQPQHF. The CDR3 DNA reads as TGTGCCAGCAGTTTATTTCTGGGCCAGCCCCAGCATTTT.

Turning to this clone: The junction departs from the called germline gene at one end, perhaps through a read error. The chain employs TRBV7-2 and TRBJ2-5; maybe TRBD1 (6 bases). The CDR3 extends over 15 amino acids. CDR1 and CDR2 from the germline V gene are SGHTA and FQGNSA. The CDR3 DNA follows: TGTGCCAGCACCTTAGGGACACAGGTGACAGAGACCCAGTACTTC. Amino acids: CASTLGTQVTETQYF. Drawing the rest from reference TRBV7-2 and TRBJ2-5, the complete variable domain is GAGVSQSPSNKVTEKGKDVELRCDPISGHTALYWYRQSLGQGLEFLIYFQGNSAPDKSGLPSDRFSAERTGGSVSTLTIQRTQQEDSAVYLCASTLGTQVTETQYFGPGTRLLVL.

The genes are TRBV5-6 and TRBJ1-3; no definite D call. This CDR3 contains 16 residues. Germline loops: CDR1 SGHDT, CDR2 YYEEEE. The V end lost 2 bases, the J end lost 0 bases, and 12 bases lay between the germline ends. The CDR3 sequence: CASSLLKVRSGNTIYF. CDR3 nucleotide sequence: TGTGCCAGCAGCTTATTAAAGGTCCGCTCTGGAAACACCATATATTTT. The entire variable domain, with the rest obtained from reference TRBV5-6 and TRBJ1-3, is as follows: DAGVTQSPTHLIKTRGQQVTLRCSPKSGHDTVSWYQQALGQGPQFIFQYYEEEERQRGNFPDRFSGHQFPNYSSELNVNALLLGDSALYLCASSLLKVRSGNTIYFGEGSWLTVV.

In this sample, this clone turned up a few times. The chain couples TRBV10-3 to TRBJ2-3, with D maybe TRBD2 (6 bases). Trimming removed 10 bases at V and 2 bases at J, with 13 bases between. This CDR3 has 13 amino acids. Germline V gene sequence: CDR1 ENHRY, CDR2 SYGVKD. The CDR3 spells CASWDFLTDTQYF. For the CDR3, the DNA is TGTGCCAGCTGGGACTTCCTCACAGATACGCAGTATTTT.

The chain employs TRBV19 and TRBJ1-1, with D uncertain. Per germline, CDR1 LNHDA and CDR2 SQIVND (reference sequence). Trimming removed 7 bases from V and 3 bases from J, with 6 bases in between. The CDR3 loop spans 11 amino acids. The DNA of the CDR3 is TGTGCCAGTAACACGGACACTGAAGCTTTCTTT. It yields the protein CASNTDTEAFF. Full variable domain (outside the CDR3, taken from reference TRBV19 and TRBJ1-1): DGGITQSPKYLFRKEGQNVTLSCEQNLNHDAMYWYRQDPGQGLRLIYYSQIVNDFQKGDIAEGYSVSREKKESFPLTVTSAQKNPTAFYLCASNTDTEAFFGQGTRLTVV.

The rearrangement joins TRBV21-1 to TRBJ2-7; the D call TRBD1 from the table was never checked on the DNA. TRBV21-1 is deemed a pseudogene. This CDR3 spans 15 amino acids. This chain's CDR3 is CARIEGAEWGYEQYF. CDR3 DNA sequence: TGTGCCAGGATCGAGGGGGCCGAATGGGGGTACGAGCAGTACTTC.

This clone was counted once. The rearrangement uses TRBV5-4 and TRBJ2-7; D unclear. Per germline, CDR1 SGHNT and CDR2 YYREEE (reference sequence). Trimming stripped 5 bases from V and 6 bases from J, with 15 bases between. There are 13 residues in the CDR3. The CDR3 coding sequence is TGTGCCAGCAGAGCCGCCGGATCCCTCGAGCAGTACTTC. Its protein is CASRAAGSLEQYF.

The genes are TRBV4-3 and TRBJ1-2; D may be TRBD1 (5 bases). Trimming left V 0 bases short and J 1 base short, with 9 bases between. Germline V CDR1 and CDR2: LGHNA, YSLEER. This CDR3 contains 15 residues. CDR3 sequence (DNA): TGCGCCAGCAGCCAAGAAGACAGACTTAACTATGGCTACACCTTC. Translation: CASSQEDRLNYGYTF.

The chain carries TRBV7-9 and TRBJ2-1, with 7 bases fitting TRBD2. Germline V gene data show CDR1 as SEHNR and CDR2 as FQNEAQ (reference sequence). The CDR3 is 15 amino acids. With 4 bases clipped from V and 3 bases from J, the junction kept 6 bases outside the gene matches. The CDR3 DNA follows: TGTGCCAGCAGCTCTGGGACTACTAACTACAATGAGCAGTTCTTC. Translation gives CASSSGTTNYNEQFF.

This clone came up a few times. CDR3 residues: CASSPLRAGGPETQYF. Here the CDR3 DNA reads TGTGCCAGTAGTCCACTTAGGGCGGGGGGGCCCGAGACCCAGTACTTC. The rearrangement uses TRBV19 and TRBJ2-5; 9 positions agree with TRBD2. Germline CDR1 LNHDA, CDR2 SQIVND (reference sequence). The V segment lost 5 bases and the J segment 5 bases; nucleotides outside the gene matches: 12. The CDR3 sequence is 16 residues long.

CDR3 bases: TGTGCCTGGAGGGGCTACAATGAGCAGTTCTTC. This encodes CAWRGYNEQFF. This chain uses TRBV30 with TRBJ2-1; D gene unclear. The CDR3 runs to 11 residues. Germline V lookup: CDR1 GTSNPN, CDR2 SVGIG (reference sequence). Trimming took 3 bases from V and 3 from J, leaving 3 bases between them. Together with reference TRBV30 and TRBJ2-1, the CDR3 gives the full variable domain: SQTIHQWPATLVQPVGSPLSLECTVEGTSNPNLYWYRQAAGRGLQLLFYSVGIGQISSEVPQNLSASRPQDRQFILSSKKLLLSDSGFYLCAWRGYNEQFFGPGTRLTVL.

This chain joins TRBV7-9 and TRBJ1-2; a possible D gene is TRBD1 (6 bases). The CDR3 length is 13 residues. Germline values: CDR1 SEHNR, CDR2 FQNEAQ (reference sequence). The V end was cut by 6 bases, the J end by 6 bases, with 14 bases between. CDR3 DNA sequence: TGTGCCAGCAGTACAGGGACTGGGGATGGCTACACCTTC. Translated, it gives CASSTGTGDGYTF.

CDR3 region: CASSLGVNSPLHF. As DNA, the CDR3 is TGTGCCAGCAGCTTAGGGGTTAATTCACCCCTCCACTTT. The chain uses TRBV7-2 and TRBJ1-6; D gene uncertain. The CDR3 consists of 13 residues. The V end lost 1 base, the J end lost 6 bases, and 4 bases lay between the germline ends. Germline lookup yields CDR1 SGHTA and CDR2 FQGNSA.